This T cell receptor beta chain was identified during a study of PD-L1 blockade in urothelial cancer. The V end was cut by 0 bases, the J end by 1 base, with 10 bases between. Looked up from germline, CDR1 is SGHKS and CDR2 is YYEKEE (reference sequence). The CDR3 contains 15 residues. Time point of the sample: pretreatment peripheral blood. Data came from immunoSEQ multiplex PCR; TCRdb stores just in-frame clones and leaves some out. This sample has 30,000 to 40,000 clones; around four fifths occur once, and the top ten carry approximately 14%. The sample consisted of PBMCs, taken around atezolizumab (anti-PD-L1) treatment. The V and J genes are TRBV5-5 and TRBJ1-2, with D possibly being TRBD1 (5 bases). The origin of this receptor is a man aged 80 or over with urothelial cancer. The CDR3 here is CASSLAARVNYGYTF. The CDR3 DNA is TGTGCCAGCAGCTTGGCTGCCAGGGTTAACTATGGCTACACCTTC.